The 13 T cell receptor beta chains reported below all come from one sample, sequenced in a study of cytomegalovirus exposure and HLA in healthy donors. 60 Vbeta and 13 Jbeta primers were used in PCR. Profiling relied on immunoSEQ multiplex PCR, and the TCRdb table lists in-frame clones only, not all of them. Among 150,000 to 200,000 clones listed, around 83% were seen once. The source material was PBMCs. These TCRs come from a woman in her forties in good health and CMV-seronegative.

CDR3 sequence reads: CASSFAGGTEAFF. DNA for the CDR3: TGTGCCAGCAGCTTCGCAGGGGGGACTGAAGCTTTCTTT. The chain recombines TRBV5-6 with TRBJ1-1, with 7 bases lining up with TRBD1. V trimming: 2 bases; J trimming: 5 bases; junction bases outside the gene matches: 3. CDR3 size: 13 residues. Looked up from germline, CDR1 is SGHDT and CDR2 is YYEEEE.

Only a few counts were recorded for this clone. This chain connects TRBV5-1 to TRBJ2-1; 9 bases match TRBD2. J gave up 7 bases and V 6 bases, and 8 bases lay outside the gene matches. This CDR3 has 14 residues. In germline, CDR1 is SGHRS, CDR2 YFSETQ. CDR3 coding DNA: TGCGCCAGCACCGCGGGAGGGCCTGGGAATGAGCAGTTCTTC. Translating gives CASTAGGPGNEQFF.

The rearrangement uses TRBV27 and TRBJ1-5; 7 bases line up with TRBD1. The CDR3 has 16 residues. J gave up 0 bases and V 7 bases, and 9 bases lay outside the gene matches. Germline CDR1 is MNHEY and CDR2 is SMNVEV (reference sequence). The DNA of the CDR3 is TGTGCCAGCAATCCCAGGGGGATTCTTAGCAATCAGCCCCAGCATTTT. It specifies CASNPRGILSNQPQHF.

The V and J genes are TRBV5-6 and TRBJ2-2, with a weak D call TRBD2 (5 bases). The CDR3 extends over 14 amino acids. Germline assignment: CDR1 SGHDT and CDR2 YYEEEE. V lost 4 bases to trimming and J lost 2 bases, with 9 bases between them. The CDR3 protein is CASSTGLNTGELFF. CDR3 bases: TGTGCCAGCAGCACCGGACTCAACACCGGGGAGCTGTTTTTT.

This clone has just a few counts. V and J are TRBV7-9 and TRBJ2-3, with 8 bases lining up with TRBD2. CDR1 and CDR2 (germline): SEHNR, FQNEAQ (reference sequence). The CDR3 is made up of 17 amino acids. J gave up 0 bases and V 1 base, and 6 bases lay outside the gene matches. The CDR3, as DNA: TGTGCCAGCAGCTTAGGGGTACTAGCGGCGAGCACAGATACGCAGTATTTT. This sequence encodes CASSLGVLAASTDTQYF.

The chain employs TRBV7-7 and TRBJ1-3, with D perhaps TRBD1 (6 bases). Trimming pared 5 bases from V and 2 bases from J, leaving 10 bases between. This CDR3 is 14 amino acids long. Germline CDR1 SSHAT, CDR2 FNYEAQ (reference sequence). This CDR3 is CASSPQGTGNTIYF. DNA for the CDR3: TGTGCCAGCAGCCCACAGGGTACTGGAAACACCATATATTTT.

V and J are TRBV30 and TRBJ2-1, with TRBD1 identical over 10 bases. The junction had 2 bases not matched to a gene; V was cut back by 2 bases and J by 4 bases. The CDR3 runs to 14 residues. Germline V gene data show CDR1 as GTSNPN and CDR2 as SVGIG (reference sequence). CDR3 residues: CAWSRTGGYNEQFF. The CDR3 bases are TGTGCCTGGAGTCGGACAGGGGGGTACAATGAGCAGTTCTTC. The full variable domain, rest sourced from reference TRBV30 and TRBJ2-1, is SQTIHQWPATLVQPVGSPLSLECTVEGTSNPNLYWYRQAAGRGLQLLFYSVGIGQISSEVPQNLSASRPQDRQFILSSKKLLLSDSGFYLCAWSRTGGYNEQFFGPGTRLTVL.

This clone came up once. As DNA, the CDR3 is TGTGCCATCAGTGAGGGACAGGCAGACACCGGGGAGCTGTTTTTT. Encoded protein: CAISEGQADTGELFF. The rearrangement uses TRBV10-3 and TRBJ2-2, with 7 bases matching TRBD1. The CDR3 is made up of 15 amino acids. V shed 2 bases and J 3 bases; nucleotides not matched to a gene: 3. From germline, CDR1 is ENHRY and CDR2 SYGVKD.

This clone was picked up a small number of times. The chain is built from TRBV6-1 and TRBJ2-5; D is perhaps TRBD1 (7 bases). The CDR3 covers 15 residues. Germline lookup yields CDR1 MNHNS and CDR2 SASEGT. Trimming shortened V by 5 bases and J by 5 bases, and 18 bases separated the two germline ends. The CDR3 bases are TGTGCCAGCAGTATCCAGTCAGGAGGGGGCGAGACCCAGTACTTC. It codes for CASSIQSGGGETQYF.

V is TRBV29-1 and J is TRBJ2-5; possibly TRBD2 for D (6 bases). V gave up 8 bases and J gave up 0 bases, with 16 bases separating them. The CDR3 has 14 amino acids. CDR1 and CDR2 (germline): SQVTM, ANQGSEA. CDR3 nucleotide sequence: TGCAGCACTCGGGACTTACAGTACCAAGAGACCCAGTACTTC. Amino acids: CSTRDLQYQETQYF.

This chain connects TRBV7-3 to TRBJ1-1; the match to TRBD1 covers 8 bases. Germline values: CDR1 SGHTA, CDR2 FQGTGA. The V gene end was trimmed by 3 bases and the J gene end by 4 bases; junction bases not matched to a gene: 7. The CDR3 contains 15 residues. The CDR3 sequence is CASSFPPGGITEAFF. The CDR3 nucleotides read TGTGCCAGCAGCTTCCCCCCAGGGGGCATCACTGAAGCTTTCTTT.

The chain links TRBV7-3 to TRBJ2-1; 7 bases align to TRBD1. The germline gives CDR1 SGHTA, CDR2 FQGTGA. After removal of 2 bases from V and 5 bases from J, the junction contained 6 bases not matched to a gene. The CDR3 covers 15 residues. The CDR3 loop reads CASSLDRETHNEQFF. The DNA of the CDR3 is TGTGCCAGCAGCTTAGACAGGGAGACCCACAATGAGCAGTTCTTC. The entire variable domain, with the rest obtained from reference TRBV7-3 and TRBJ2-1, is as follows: GAGVSQTPSNKVTEKGKYVELRCDPISGHTALYWYRQSLGQGPEFLIYFQGTGAADDSGLPNDRFFAVRPEGSVSTLKIQRTERGDSAVYLCASSLDRETHNEQFFGPGTRLTVL.

The chain's CDR3 is CASSSGQGSYEQYF. DNA of the CDR3: TGTGCCAGCAGCTCGGGACAGGGGAGCTACGAGCAGTACTTC. The chain uses TRBV21-1 and TRBJ2-7; no check of the table's D call, TRBD1, against the DNA was made. TRBV21-1 counts as a pseudogene. CDR3 length: 14 amino acids.